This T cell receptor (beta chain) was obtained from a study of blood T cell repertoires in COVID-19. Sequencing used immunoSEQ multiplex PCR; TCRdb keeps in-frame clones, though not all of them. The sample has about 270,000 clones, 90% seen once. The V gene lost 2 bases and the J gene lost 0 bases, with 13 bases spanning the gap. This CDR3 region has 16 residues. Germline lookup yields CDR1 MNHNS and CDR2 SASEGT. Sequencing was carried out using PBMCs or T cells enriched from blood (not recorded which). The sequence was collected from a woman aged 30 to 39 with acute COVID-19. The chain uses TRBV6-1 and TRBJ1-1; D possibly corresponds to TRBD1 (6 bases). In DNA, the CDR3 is TGTGCCAGCAGTGAATACGGACAGAGTATGAACACTGAAGCTTTCTTT. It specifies CASSEYGQSMNTEAFF.